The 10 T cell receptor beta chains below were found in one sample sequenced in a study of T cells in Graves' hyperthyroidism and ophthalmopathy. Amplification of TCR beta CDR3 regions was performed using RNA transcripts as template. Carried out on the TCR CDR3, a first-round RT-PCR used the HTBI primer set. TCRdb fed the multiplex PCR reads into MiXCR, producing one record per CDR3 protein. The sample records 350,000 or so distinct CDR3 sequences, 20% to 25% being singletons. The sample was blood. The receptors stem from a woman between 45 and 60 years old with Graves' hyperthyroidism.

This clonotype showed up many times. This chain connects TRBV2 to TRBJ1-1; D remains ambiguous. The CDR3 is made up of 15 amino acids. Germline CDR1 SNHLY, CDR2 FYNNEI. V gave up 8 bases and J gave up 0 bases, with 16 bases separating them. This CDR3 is CASHNSGSMNTEAFF. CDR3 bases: TGTGCCAGCCACAATTCAGGAAGCATGAACACTGAAGCTTTCTTT.

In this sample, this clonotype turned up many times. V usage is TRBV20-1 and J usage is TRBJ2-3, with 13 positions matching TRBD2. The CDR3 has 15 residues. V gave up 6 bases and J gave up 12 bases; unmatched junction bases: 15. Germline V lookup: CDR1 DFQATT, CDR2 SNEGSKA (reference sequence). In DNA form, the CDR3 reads TGCAGTGCCATCCCCCGGGGACTAGCGGGGTTTCAACAGTATTTT. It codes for CSAIPRGLAGFQQYF.

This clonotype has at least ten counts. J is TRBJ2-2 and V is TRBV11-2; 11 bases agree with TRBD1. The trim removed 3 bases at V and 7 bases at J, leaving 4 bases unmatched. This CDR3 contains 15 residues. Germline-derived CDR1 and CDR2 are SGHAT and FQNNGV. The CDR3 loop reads CASSFGTGGIGELFF. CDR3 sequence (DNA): TGTGCCAGCAGCTTCGGGACAGGGGGAATCGGGGAGCTGTTTTTT.

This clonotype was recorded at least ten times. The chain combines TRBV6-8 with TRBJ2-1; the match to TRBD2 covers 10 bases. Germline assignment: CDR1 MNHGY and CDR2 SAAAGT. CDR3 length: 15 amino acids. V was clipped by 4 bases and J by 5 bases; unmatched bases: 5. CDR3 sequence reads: CASSSSSGGNNEQFF. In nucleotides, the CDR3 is TGTGCCAGCAGTTCCTCTAGCGGGGGAAACAATGAGCAGTTCTTC.

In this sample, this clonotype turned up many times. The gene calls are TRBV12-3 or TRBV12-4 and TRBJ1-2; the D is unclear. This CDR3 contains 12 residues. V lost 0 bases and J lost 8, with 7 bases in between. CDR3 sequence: CASSLAMGGYTF. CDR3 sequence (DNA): TGTGCCAGCAGTTTAGCGATGGGCGGCTACACCTTC.

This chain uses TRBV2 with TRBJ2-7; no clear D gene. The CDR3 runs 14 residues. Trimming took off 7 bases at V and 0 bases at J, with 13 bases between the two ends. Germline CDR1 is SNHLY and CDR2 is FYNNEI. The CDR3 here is CASTPRGSSYEQYF. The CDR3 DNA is TGTGCCAGCACCCCCCGAGGCTCCTCCTACGAGCAGTACTTC.

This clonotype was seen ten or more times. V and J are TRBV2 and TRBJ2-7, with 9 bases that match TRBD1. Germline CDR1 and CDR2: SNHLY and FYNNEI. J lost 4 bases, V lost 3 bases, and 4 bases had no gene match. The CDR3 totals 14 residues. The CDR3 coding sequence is TGTGCCAGCAGTGAGGTGGGACAGGGTTACGAGCAGTACTTC. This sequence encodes CASSEVGQGYEQYF.

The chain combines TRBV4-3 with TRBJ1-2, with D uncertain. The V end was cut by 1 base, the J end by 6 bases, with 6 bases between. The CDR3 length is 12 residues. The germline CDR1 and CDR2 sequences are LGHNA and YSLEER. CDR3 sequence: CASSQGKNGYTF. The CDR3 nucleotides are TGCGCCAGCAGCCAAGGGAAGAATGGCTACACCTTC.

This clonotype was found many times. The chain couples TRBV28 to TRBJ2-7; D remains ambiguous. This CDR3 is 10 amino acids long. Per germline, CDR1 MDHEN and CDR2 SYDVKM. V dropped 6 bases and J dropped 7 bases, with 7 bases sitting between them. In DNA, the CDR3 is TGTGCCAGCAGCGAAAGAGAGCAGTACTTC. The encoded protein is CASSEREQYF.

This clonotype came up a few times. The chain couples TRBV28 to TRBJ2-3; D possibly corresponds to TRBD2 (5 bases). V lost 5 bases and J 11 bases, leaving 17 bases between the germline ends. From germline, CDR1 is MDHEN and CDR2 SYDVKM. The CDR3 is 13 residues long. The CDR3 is CASSTHPGIGQYF. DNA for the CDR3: TGTGCCAGCAGTACCCATCCGGGAATAGGGCAGTATTTT.